Each of the 11 T cell receptor beta chains below was sequenced from the same sample in a study of T cell responses to AZD1222 COVID-19 vaccine. Repertoires were generated with immunoSEQ multiplex PCR, while TCRdb's copy carries only in-frame clones and drops some. The data contain 40,000 to 60,000 clones, roughly 89% of them singletons. The sample consisted of peripheral blood, taken 28 days after the second AZD1222 dose. The receptors were sampled from an adult who received the AZD1222 COVID-19 vaccine.

The V gene is TRBV5-5, the J gene TRBJ2-7; weak D call: TRBD2 (5 bases). Germline V gene lookup returns CDR1 SGHKS and CDR2 YYEKEE (reference sequence). V was shortened by 4 bases and J by 2 bases, with 13 bases between the two germline ends. This CDR3 is 14 amino acids long. The chain's CDR3 is CASSTWGAAYEQYF. CDR3 nucleotide sequence: TGTGCCAGCAGCACGTGGGGAGCGGCCTACGAGCAGTACTTC. The full variable domain, completed using reference TRBV5-5 and TRBJ2-7, is DAGVTQSPTHLIKTRGQQVTLRCSPISGHKSVSWYQQVLGQGPQFIFQYYEKEERGRGNFPDRFSARQFPNYSSELNVNALLLGDSALYLCASSTWGAAYEQYFGPGTRLTVT.

V and J are TRBV6-5 and TRBJ1-2; D might be TRBD1 (6 bases). CDR1 is MNHEY and CDR2 is SVGAGI in the germline V gene. The CDR3 sequence is 15 residues long. Trimming took 0 bases from V and 3 from J, leaving 11 bases between them. The CDR3: CASSYSIQGDYGYTF. The CDR3 DNA is TGTGCCAGCAGTTACTCGATACAGGGCGACTATGGCTACACCTTC.

The chain recombines TRBV5-1 with TRBJ1-2; D possibly corresponds to TRBD1 (6 bases). The germline V gene has CDR1 SGHRS and CDR2 YFSETQ. V dropped 3 bases and J dropped 3 bases, with 12 bases sitting between them. The CDR3 runs to 14 residues. CDR3 in DNA: TGCGCCAGCAGCTCGCTGTCAGGGGACTATGGCTACACCTTC. Protein product: CASSSLSGDYGYTF.

The sample holds one count of this clone. The V and J genes are TRBV5-5 and TRBJ1-2; 8 nucleotides agree with TRBD1. The V and J ends lost 1 base and 8 bases, in that order; junction bases with no gene match: 4. The CDR3 sequence is 13 residues long. CDR1 is SGHKS, CDR2 YYEKEE, per germline (reference sequence). The CDR3 reads CASSLSTGEGYTF. The DNA for the CDR3 is TGTGCCAGCAGCTTGTCGACAGGGGAAGGCTACACCTTC.

V and J are TRBV7-8 and TRBJ2-1; TRBD2 aligns across 8 bases. This CDR3 is built from 15 residues. Germline lookup yields CDR1 SGHVS and CDR2 FQNEAQ. V shed 10 bases, J shed 5 bases, and the junction held 13 bases outside the gene matches. The CDR3 bases are TGTGCCACCAGGACTAGCTGGGGACCGAACAATGAGCAGTTCTTC. Protein product: CATRTSWGPNNEQFF.

The V and J genes are TRBV2 and TRBJ2-6; a weak D match, TRBD2 (6 bases). Trimming removed 3 bases from V and 2 bases from J, with 8 bases in between. Germline V lookup: CDR1 SNHLY, CDR2 FYNNEI. The CDR3 contains 15 residues. Here the CDR3 DNA reads TGTGCCAGCAGTGACGGAGGGGCTGGGGCCAACGTCCTGACTTTC. Its translation: CASSDGGAGANVLTF.

V and J are TRBV15 and TRBJ2-3, with TRBD2 matching 9 bases. The CDR3 contains 17 residues. Germline CDR1 LNHNV, CDR2 YYDKDF (reference sequence). After removal of 5 bases from V and 10 bases from J, the junction contained 19 bases not matched to a gene. The CDR3 protein is CATSRSGLAPKKGSQYF. CDR3 DNA: TGTGCCACCAGCCGTTCCGGACTAGCGCCCAAAAAAGGATCGCAGTATTTT.

There are a few counts of this clone. The V call is TRBV4-1, the J call TRBJ1-5; no firm D call. Looked up from germline, CDR1 is MGHRA and CDR2 is YSYEKL. The CDR3 loop spans 17 amino acids. Trimming stripped 1 base from V and 6 bases from J, with 19 bases between. CDR3 loop: CASSQVLRQERGQPQHF. Here the CDR3 DNA reads TGCGCCAGCAGCCAAGTCCTGCGCCAGGAACGGGGTCAGCCCCAGCATTTT.

The chain recombines TRBV19 with TRBJ1-2; tentative D call: TRBD1 (5 bases). Germline-derived CDR1 and CDR2 are LNHDA and SQIVND (reference sequence). The CDR3 runs 14 residues. Trimming pared 2 bases from V and 12 bases from J, leaving 19 bases between. CDR3 sequence (DNA): TGTGCCAGTAGTATACAGGGAAAAAATGTTGGTGACACCTTC. This gives the protein CASSIQGKNVGDTF.

This clone was detected a few times. This chain joins TRBV19 and TRBJ2-7; D uncertain. V was clipped by 5 bases and J by 3 bases, with 11 bases between them. Per germline, CDR1 LNHDA and CDR2 SQIVND (reference sequence). The CDR3 length is 13 residues. The CDR3 coding sequence is TGTGCCAGTAGTGTTGGACCAGACTACGAGCAGTACTTC. Residues: CASSVGPDYEQYF.

The sample holds a few counts of this clone. The chain carries TRBV18 and TRBJ2-2; D is possibly TRBD1 (6 bases). The CDR3 spans 13 residues. Germline CDR1 reads KGHSH; CDR2 reads LQKENI. The germline V and J ends were trimmed by 4 bases and 6 bases, with 9 bases remaining between them. The CDR3 nucleotides are TGTGCCAGCTCACTACAGGGCCCCGGGGAGCTGTTTTTT. Encoded protein: CASSLQGPGELFF.